This is a list of T cell receptor beta chains from one sample in a study of cytomegalovirus exposure and HLA in healthy donors. The protocol was immunoSEQ multiplex PCR, while the TCRdb copy is restricted to in-frame clones and leaves out a portion. This table holds some 90,000 clones, around four fifths found once. The specimen sequenced was PBMCs. All receptors derive from a woman between 35 and 50 years old in good health and CMV-seronegative. Each CDR3 is given with its conserved first and last residue. A D gene is named only where the DNA matches it firmly. Clone size is given for some rows only: seen once, a few or many times, or a class if the clone is expanded.

D	V	J	size	CDR3	DNA
-	TRBV19	TRBJ1-1	-	CASSRNREGEAFF	TGTGCCAGTAGTCGCAATAGGGAGGGGGAAGCTTTCTTT
-	TRBV11-2	TRBJ1-2	-	CASSRDNYGYTF	TGTGCCAGCAGCCGGGACAATTATGGCTACACCTTC
-	TRBV6-1	TRBJ2-7	-	CASTRGAVWSYEQYF	TGTGCCTCCACAAGGGGTGCAGTCTGGTCCTACGAGCAGTACTTC
TRBD2	TRBV6-5	TRBJ2-1	few	CASTKAGGRYNEQFF	TGTGCCAGCACTAAAGCGGGAGGAAGGTACAATGAGCAGTTCTTC
-	TRBV6-5	TRBJ2-7	-	CASSYSRGPHEQYF	TGTGCCAGCAGTTACTCGCGAGGGCCCCACGAGCAGTACTTC
TRBD1	TRBV28	TRBJ2-2	-	CASRRQGKFTGELFF	TGTGCCAGCAGGCGACAGGGGAAGTTTACCGGGGAGCTGTTTTTT
TRBD1	TRBV5-8	TRBJ1-2	-	CASSLQGQGRRGYTF	TGTGCCAGCAGCCTCCAAGGACAGGGGAGAAGGGGCTACACCTTC
-	TRBV5-1	TRBJ1-2	-	CASSLAGGENYGYTF	TGCGCCAGCAGCTTGGCGGGAGGGGAAAACTATGGCTACACCTTC
-	TRBV6-6	TRBJ2-2	few	CASSSAQTGELFF	TGTGCCAGCAGTTCCGCCCAGACCGGGGAGCTGTTTTTT
TRBD1	TRBV7-2	TRBJ1-5	-	CASRQGAGGNQPQHF	TGTGCCAGCAGACAGGGGGCCGGAGGCAATCAGCCCCAGCATTTT
-	TRBV18	TRBJ1-3	-	CASSPGQGSRSGNTIYF	TGTGCCAGCTCACCAGGGCAGGGGTCCCGCTCTGGAAACACCATATATTTT
TRBD1	TRBV7-6	TRBJ2-7	-	CASSLDRGYEQYF	TGTGCCAGCAGCTTAGACAGGGGCTACGAGCAGTACTTC
-	TRBV5-1	TRBJ1-2	-	CASSPYRGEDYGYTF	TGCGCCAGCAGCCCGTACCGGGGAGAGGACTATGGCTACACCTTC
-	TRBV29-1	TRBJ1-4	few	CSALFDSPPREKLFF	TGCAGCGCCCTCTTCGACAGTCCCCCAAGGGAAAAACTGTTTTTT
TRBD2	TRBV15	TRBJ2-1	-	CATSFQTSGIGYEQFF	TGTGCCACCAGCTTCCAGACTAGCGGGATAGGCTATGAGCAGTTCTTC
-	TRBV7-2	TRBJ2-1	few	CASSLSLLASSYNEQFF	TGTGCCAGCAGCTTATCCTTGCTAGCGAGCTCCTACAATGAGCAGTTCTTC
TRBD2	TRBV5-1	TRBJ2-3	-	CASSWAGTSGRAGTDTQYF	TGCGCCAGCAGCTGGGCTGGGACTAGCGGGAGGGCCGGCACAGATACGCAGTATTTT
-	TRBV7-9	TRBJ1-6	-	CASSQGRNSPLHF	TGTGCCAGCAGCCAGGGTCGGAATTCACCCCTCCACTTT
-	TRBV6-5	TRBJ1-1	-	CASSYSGTAFF	TGTGCCAGCAGTTACAGCGGAACAGCTTTCTTT
TRBD2	TRBV7-3	TRBJ2-7	-	CASSRVSGSEQYF	TGTGCCAGCAGCAGAGTTAGCGGGAGCGAGCAGTACTTC
TRBD2	TRBV6-5	TRBJ2-2	-	CASSSSGSNTGELFF	TGTGCCAGCAGTTCGAGCGGGAGCAACACCGGGGAGCTGTTTTTT
-	TRBV28	TRBJ1-2	-	CASIETSASASRYGYTF	TGTGCCAGCATCGAAACGTCAGCGTCCGCTTCGAGGTATGGCTACACCTTC
TRBD2	TRBV10-3	TRBJ2-5	-	CAIGGGPPQETQYF	TGTGCCATTGGGGGAGGGCCCCCCCAAGAGACCCAGTACTTC
-	TRBV7-9	TRBJ2-7	few	CASSLMPYEQYF	TGTGCCAGCAGCCTAATGCCCTACGAGCAGTACTTC
TRBD2	TRBV5-1	TRBJ2-1	-	CASNRGGTLDEQFF	TGCGCCAGCAACCGGGGGGGTACCTTGGATGAGCAGTTCTTC
TRBD2	TRBV5-1	TRBJ2-1	-	CASSLVRLAGVNEQFF	TGCGCCAGCAGCTTGGTGAGACTAGCGGGAGTAAATGAGCAGTTCTTC
-	TRBV11-2	TRBJ1-2	-	CASSIATGYGYTF	TGTGCCAGCAGCATAGCAACAGGGTATGGCTACACCTTC
-	TRBV6-5	TRBJ1-1	-	CASSSTGGTEAFF	TGTGCCAGCAGTTCAACGGGTGGCACTGAAGCTTTCTTT
-	TRBV7-9	TRBJ2-2	-	CARPGDRAGELFF	TGTGCCCGCCCCGGGGATAGGGCCGGGGAGCTGTTTTTT
TRBD2	TRBV28	TRBJ2-7	-	CAVHSGTPPPYF	TGTGCCGTACATAGCGGGACTCCCCCCCCGTACTTC
-	TRBV18	TRBJ2-2	once	CASSPEGQNTGELFF	TGTGCCAGCTCACCAGAGGGACAGAACACCGGGGAGCTGTTTTTT
TRBD1	TRBV5-5	TRBJ1-1	few	CASSPRGLNTEAFF	TGTGCCAGCAGCCCAAGGGGGCTGAACACTGAAGCTTTCTTT
-	TRBV13	TRBJ1-2	-	CASSLETGRNYGYTF	TGTGCCAGCAGCTTAGAAACCGGGAGAAACTATGGCTACACCTTC
-	TRBV29-1	TRBJ1-2	-	CSVEQGWGYTF	TGCAGCGTTGAGCAGGGCTGGGGCTACACCTTC
TRBD1	TRBV6-6	TRBJ2-7	-	CASSDRGSEQYF	TGTGCCAGCAGCGACAGGGGAAGCGAGCAGTACTTC
TRBD1	TRBV19	TRBJ2-7	-	CASSSPRDRSSYEQYF	TGTGCCAGTAGTTCCCCTCGGGACAGGAGCTCCTACGAGCAGTACTTC
-	TRBV15	TRBJ2-1	-	CATSPPQGRVNEQFF	TGTGCCACCAGCCCGCCACAGGGCCGTGTCAATGAGCAGTTCTTC
TRBD1	TRBV15	TRBJ1-3	-	CATSRDLGTGKLAGNTIYF	TGTGCCACCAGCAGAGATCTGGGGACAGGGAAGTTAGCTGGAAACACCATATATTTT
-	TRBV11-3	TRBJ1-1	-	CASSFDSRTEAFF	TGTGCCAGCAGCTTTGACAGTAGAACTGAAGCTTTCTTT
-	TRBV6-1	TRBJ1-2	-	CASKETALFSGYTF	TGTGCCAGCAAAGAGACAGCCCTATTCTCTGGCTACACCTTC
-	TRBV7-2	TRBJ2-2	-	CASSPSRTGELFF	TGTGCCAGCAGCCCCTCGCGCACCGGGGAGCTGTTTTTT
-	TRBV5-1	TRBJ2-6	-	CASSPQGLSLGANVLTF	TGCGCCAGCAGCCCGCAGGGATTATCCCTGGGGGCCAACGTCCTGACTTTC
-	TRBV5-4	TRBJ1-1	few	CASSLTGLTEAFF	TGTGCCAGCAGCTTGACAGGGCTGACTGAAGCTTTCTTT
-	TRBV5-6	TRBJ2-3	-	CASSLGTTSTDTQYF	TGTGCCAGCAGCTTAGGGACAACTAGCACAGATACGCAGTATTTT
-	TRBV6-1	TRBJ2-5	-	CASRAFQETQYF	TGTGCCAGCAGGGCCTTCCAAGAGACCCAGTACTTC
TRBD1	TRBV15	TRBJ2-7	-	CATSRFMQRDRGEYEQYF	TGTGCCACCAGCAGATTCATGCAACGGGACAGGGGGGAGTACGAGCAGTACTTC
-	TRBV18	TRBJ1-5	-	CASSPIGEGPQHF	TGTGCCAGCTCACCAATAGGTGAGGGGCCCCAGCATTTT
TRBD2	TRBV29-1	TRBJ2-1	-	CSALRTSGTEQFF	TGCAGCGCCCTCAGGACTAGCGGGACCGAGCAGTTCTTC
TRBD1	TRBV11-2	TRBJ2-7	-	CASVWDRGSNEQYF	TGTGCCAGCGTTTGGGACAGGGGGAGTAACGAGCAGTACTTC
TRBD1	TRBV28	TRBJ1-4	-	CASSFHGTGVSNEKLFF	TGTGCCAGCAGTTTTCATGGGACAGGGGTTTCTAATGAAAAACTGTTTTTT
TRBD1	TRBV19	TRBJ1-1	once	CASSSTGGGTEAFF	TGTGCCAGTAGCTCGACAGGGGGAGGCACTGAAGCTTTCTTT